This entry lists 21 T cell receptor beta chains sequenced from one sample in a study of radiation and T cells in renal cell carcinoma. Time point reported: baseline pretreatment blood. Treatment of the sample: 15 Gy SBRT to primary tumor, nephrectomy 4 weeks later. Assay: immunoSEQ multiplex PCR; the TCRdb copy retains only in-frame clones and omits some. In the table there are over 85,000 clones, over 65% of which are singletons. Sequenced here: blood, sampled from a patient whose treatment included radiotherapy and nephrectomy. The receptors derive from a man in his 60s with renal cell carcinoma.

CDR3: CASSSSRATIYGYTF. In nucleotides, the CDR3 is TGTGCCAGCAGTTCTTCAAGGGCCACAATCTATGGCTACACCTTC. This sequence joins TRBV6-5 and TRBJ1-2; D unresolved. Germline V gene sequence: CDR1 MNHEY, CDR2 SVGAGI. The CDR3 has 15 amino acids. The V and J ends lost 4 bases and 4 bases respectively, with 16 bases between them.

The chain recombines TRBV19 with TRBJ2-1; TRBD2 matches 8 bases. CDR3 length equals 14 residues. The trim removed 4 bases at V and 9 bases at J, leaving 8 bases unmatched. Germline V gene data show CDR1 as LNHDA and CDR2 as SQIVND (reference sequence). The CDR3 DNA reads as TGTGCCAGTAGTAACCCGGGACTAGGAGTTGAGCAGTTCTTC. Translation gives CASSNPGLGVEQFF.

With regard to this clone: Other DNA sequences in the same sample also yield this CDR3. DNA of the CDR3: TGTGCCACCAGCAGAGATCGGGGACAGGGGAGAGAGACCCAGTACTTC. It yields the protein CATSRDRGQGRETQYF. The rearrangement joins TRBV15 to TRBJ2-5; TRBD1 matches 10 bases. Germline V gene data show CDR1 as LNHNV and CDR2 as YYDKDF (reference sequence). The length of the CDR3 is 16 residues. V lost 0 bases to trimming and J lost 4 bases; unmatched junction nucleotides: 5.

This chain links TRBV6-5 with TRBJ1-4; 7 bases align to TRBD1. The J segment lost 8 bases and the V segment lost 6 bases, leaving 0 bases of the junction unmatched. CDR1 is MNHEY and CDR2 is SVGAGI in the germline V gene. The CDR3 runs 11 residues. CDR3 in DNA: TGTGCCAGCAGACAGGGGGAAAAACTGTTTTTT. Protein: CASRQGEKLFF.

This clone was observed a few times. The chain combines TRBV19 with TRBJ2-4, with no clear D. The CDR3 is 16 residues long. CDR1 and CDR2 from the germline V gene are LNHDA and SQIVND (reference sequence). V was clipped by 5 bases and J by 0 bases, with 14 bases between them. This chain's CDR3 is CASSAPGKLAKNIQYF. The CDR3 bases are TGTGCCAGTAGTGCTCCCGGTAAACTAGCCAAAAACATTCAGTACTTC.

V usage is TRBV7-6 and J usage is TRBJ1-1; D possibly corresponds to TRBD1 (5 bases). V lost 1 base and J lost 7, with 16 bases in between. Germline V gives CDR1 SGHVS, CDR2 FNYEAQ. This CDR3 is built from 15 residues. In nucleotides, the CDR3 is TGTGCCAGCAGCTTAGTACCCGGGGGGAAGGATGAAGCTTTCTTT. Amino acids: CASSLVPGGKDEAFF.

The rearrangement uses TRBV29-1 and TRBJ2-3, with 14 nucleotides matching TRBD2. Germline-derived CDR1 and CDR2 are SQVTM and ANQGSEA. CDR3 length equals 15 residues. V lost 3 bases and J lost 4; bases outside the gene matches: 3. The CDR3 region is CSVETSGRESDTQYF. CDR3 coding DNA: TGCAGCGTTGAGACTAGCGGGAGGGAATCAGATACGCAGTATTTT.

The table lists this clone with a count of one. V is TRBV10-3 and J is TRBJ2-1; 8 nucleotides line up with TRBD2. The CDR3 runs 15 residues. The V segment lost 5 bases and the J segment 2 bases; nucleotides outside the gene matches: 5. Germline CDR1 reads ENHRY; CDR2 reads SYGVKD. This chain's CDR3 is CAISSGSKPYNEQFF. As DNA, the CDR3 is TGTGCCATCAGTAGCGGGAGTAAGCCCTACAATGAGCAGTTCTTC.

The chain employs TRBV5-1 and TRBJ1-3; D remains unclear. Between the trimmed V and J ends, which lost 2 bases and 0 bases, there was a span of 12 bases. CDR1 is SGHRS and CDR2 is YFSETQ in the germline V gene. The CDR3 has 16 amino acids. CDR3 coding DNA: TGCGCCAGCAGCTTCCCCATCCAGAGCTCTGGAAACACCATATATTTT. Its translation: CASSFPIQSSGNTIYF. The full variable domain, with the rest looked up from reference TRBV5-1 and TRBJ1-3, is KAGVTQTPRYLIKTRGQQVTLSCSPISGHRSVSWYQQTPGQGLQFLFEYFSETQRNKGNFPGRFSGRQFSNSRSEMNVSTLELGDSALYLCASSFPIQSSGNTIYFGEGSWLTVV.

This clone was seen just once. J is TRBJ2-4 and V is TRBV15, with 9 bases lining up with TRBD2. Germline V CDR1 and CDR2: LNHNV, YYDKDF (reference sequence). Unmatched junction bases numbered 4, after V lost 1 base and J lost 0 bases. The CDR3 has 17 amino acids. CDR3 DNA: TGTGCCACCAGCAGAGCGCTAGCGGGAATAGCCAAAAACATTCAGTACTTC. Protein sequence: CATSRALAGIAKNIQYF.

The chain couples TRBV9 to TRBJ1-1; TRBD1 aligns across 7 bases. V lost 2 bases to trimming and J lost 7 bases; unmatched junction nucleotides: 11. Germline V gene data show CDR1 as SGDLS and CDR2 as YYNGEE. This CDR3 is 15 amino acids long. CDR3 residues: CASSVGGQVWGEAFF. The CDR3 DNA reads as TGTGCCAGCAGCGTCGGAGGACAGGTTTGGGGTGAAGCTTTCTTT.

As concerns this clone: Other DNA sequences in the sample encode the same CDR3. The V and J genes are TRBV5-1 and TRBJ2-2, with D unclear. V lost 0 bases, J lost 5 bases, and 5 bases lay in between. CDR1 is SGHRS and CDR2 is YFSETQ in the germline V gene. The length of the CDR3 is 13 residues. The CDR3 reads CASSLGLTGELFF. CDR3 DNA: TGCGCCAGCAGCTTGGGTCTTACCGGGGAGCTGTTTTTT.

This clone has more than one count but fewer than ten. V gene TRBV28 combines with J gene TRBJ2-2, with TRBD1 matching 7 bases. This CDR3 has 12 amino acids. The germline gives CDR1 MDHEN, CDR2 SYDVKM. The V segment lost 8 bases and the J segment 7 bases; nucleotides outside the gene matches: 4. The CDR3 DNA is TGTGCCAGCGAGGGGGCTGGCGGGGAGCTGTTTTTT. It is translated as CASEGAGGELFF.

V gene TRBV7-8 combines with J gene TRBJ2-1; 7 bases line up with TRBD2. In germline, CDR1 is SGHVS, CDR2 FQNEAQ. Trimming cost V 0 bases and J 4 bases; bases outside gene matches: 24. CDR3 length: 22 amino acids. CDR3 coding DNA: TGTGCCAGCAGCTTAGCCGGCAGGGCCGATAACGGTACGGGACTACCATACAATGAGCAGTTCTTC. Amino acids: CASSLAGRADNGTGLPYNEQFF.

This chain connects TRBV7-9 to TRBJ1-1; 7 nucleotides align to TRBD1. Germline values: CDR1 SEHNR, CDR2 FQNEAQ (reference sequence). CDR3 length equals 17 residues. Trimming cost V 5 bases and J 0 bases; bases outside gene matches: 12. CDR3 DNA sequence: TGTGCCAGCAGCCCCCACGCCGGGACAGTTATGAACACTGAAGCTTTCTTT. Protein product: CASSPHAGTVMNTEAFF.

This clone was observed a single time. The chain employs TRBV7-2 and TRBJ1-1; D call uncertain. The V end was cut by 5 bases, the J end by 1 base, with 11 bases between. The CDR3 covers 14 residues. CDR1 is SGHTA, CDR2 FQGNSA, per germline. CDR3 bases: TGTGCCAGCAGCCTCGAAGGAGGGAACACTGAAGCTTTCTTT. It codes for CASSLEGGNTEAFF.

The chain links TRBV19 to TRBJ2-3; D gene ambiguous. Germline CDR1 reads LNHDA; CDR2 reads SQIVND (reference sequence). The CDR3 sequence is 14 residues long. V was shortened by 6 bases and J by 1 base, with 11 bases between the two germline ends. Here the CDR3 DNA reads TGTGCCAGTAGCTCAGGTAGAGGCACAGATACGCAGTATTTT. Translated: CASSSGRGTDTQYF.

This clone was counted once. The V gene is TRBV11-1, the J gene TRBJ2-5, with D possibly called TRBD1 or TRBD2 (9 bases each). The CDR3 length is 19 residues. Germline V gene lookup returns CDR1 SGHAT and CDR2 FQDESV (reference sequence). Trimming stripped 7 bases from V and 5 bases from J, with 32 bases between. The CDR3 DNA reads TGTGCCAGCACCACTATCCGGGACAGGGTGTTAGCGGGAGAGGAGACCCAGTACTTC. This encodes CASTTIRDRVLAGEETQYF.

V gene TRBV7-2 combines with J gene TRBJ2-7; D is undetermined. Trimming cost V 5 bases and J 7 bases, with 12 bases left between them. The CDR3 extends over 12 amino acids. CDR1 SGHTA and CDR2 FQGNSA come from the germline V gene. CDR3 sequence reads: CASSLRSPEQYF. CDR3 bases: TGTGCCAGCAGCCTTCGTTCTCCGGAGCAGTACTTC.

The V gene is TRBV2, the J gene TRBJ2-4, with a tentative D call TRBD2 (6 bases). Trimming stripped 5 bases from V and 0 bases from J, with 8 bases between. CDR1 is SNHLY, CDR2 FYNNEI, per germline. The CDR3 has 14 residues. In DNA form, the CDR3 reads TGTGCCAGCAGTTGGGGGGTAGCCAAAAACATTCAGTACTTC. Translation: CASSWGVAKNIQYF.

The chain employs TRBV14 and TRBJ2-7; D gene unclear. Trimming shortened V by 1 base and J by 6 bases, and 10 bases separated the two germline ends. The CDR3 is made up of 13 amino acids. The V gene's germline CDR1 is SGHDN and CDR2 FVKESK. Here the CDR3 DNA reads TGTGCCAGCAGCCAAGTTTCGTATGGCGAGCAGTACTTC. Protein product: CASSQVSYGEQYF.